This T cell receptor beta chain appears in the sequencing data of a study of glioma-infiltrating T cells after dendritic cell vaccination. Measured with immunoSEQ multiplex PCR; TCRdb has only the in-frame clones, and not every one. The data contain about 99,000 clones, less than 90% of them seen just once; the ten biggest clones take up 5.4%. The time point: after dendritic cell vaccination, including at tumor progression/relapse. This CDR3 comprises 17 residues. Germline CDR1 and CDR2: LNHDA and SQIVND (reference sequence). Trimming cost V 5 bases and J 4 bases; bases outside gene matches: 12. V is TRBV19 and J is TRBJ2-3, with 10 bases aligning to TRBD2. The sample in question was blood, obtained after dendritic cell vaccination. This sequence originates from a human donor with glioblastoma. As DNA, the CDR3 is TGTGCCAGTAGTCTCCTAACTGGGCTAGCGGGAGCAGATACGCAGTATTTT. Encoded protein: CASSLLTGLAGADTQYF.